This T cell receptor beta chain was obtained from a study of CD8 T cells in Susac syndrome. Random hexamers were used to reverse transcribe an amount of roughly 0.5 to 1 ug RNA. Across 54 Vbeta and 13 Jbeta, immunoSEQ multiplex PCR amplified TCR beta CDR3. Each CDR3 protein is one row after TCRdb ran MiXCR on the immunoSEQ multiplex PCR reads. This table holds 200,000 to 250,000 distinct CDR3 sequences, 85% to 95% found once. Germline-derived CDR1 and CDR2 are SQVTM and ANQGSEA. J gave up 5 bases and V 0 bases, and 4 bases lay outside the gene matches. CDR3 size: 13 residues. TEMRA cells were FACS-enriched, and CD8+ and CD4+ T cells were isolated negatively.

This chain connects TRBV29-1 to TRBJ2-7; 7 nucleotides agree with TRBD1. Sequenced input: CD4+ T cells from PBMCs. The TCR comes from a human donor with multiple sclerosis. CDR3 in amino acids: CSVEETGWDEQYF. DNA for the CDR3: TGCAGCGTTGAAGAGACAGGGTGGGACGAGCAGTACTTC.